These 30 T cell receptor beta chains came from one sample sequenced in a study of prognosis after radiotherapy for stage I lung cancer. TCR beta CDR3 was amplified from genomic DNA by two-round multiplex PCR. Used in first-round PCR were primers specific to each TRBV and TRBJ gene. One entry per CDR3 protein, called by TCRdb with MiXCR from the multiplex PCR reads. Here the sample spans 12,000 or so distinct CDR3 sequences, roughly 32% being singletons. The specimen was PBMCs, collected before or after stereotactic body radiation therapy (not recorded which). The source is a donor over 45 with non-small cell lung cancer.

This clonotype was detected once. With only one base between it and a far larger clone, this is likely a read error. This chain links TRBV7-2 with TRBJ2-5, with a tentative D call TRBD1 (6 bases). The J call is uncertain, as TRBJ2-1 better fits the DNA end. Per germline, CDR1 SGHTA and CDR2 FQGNSA. The CDR3 has 15 residues. The CDR3 sequence: CASSFGTWGLYEQFF. The DNA for the CDR3 is TGTGCCAGCAGCTTCGGGACATGGGGCTTGTATGAGCAGTTCTTC.

This chain joins TRBV19 and TRBJ2-7; 11 bases fit TRBD2. This CDR3 has 14 residues. The ends lost 3 bases at V and 4 bases at J; junction bases unmatched: 2. Germline-derived CDR1 and CDR2 are LNHDA and SQIVND (reference sequence). In nucleotides, the CDR3 is TGTGCCAGTAGTATCACTAGCGGGAGTTACGAGCAGTACTTC. Protein: CASSITSGSYEQYF.

The chain couples TRBV12-3 or TRBV12-4 to TRBJ2-1; TRBD1 matches 9 bases. With 10 bases clipped from V and 5 bases from J, the junction kept 18 bases outside the gene matches. CDR3 length: 17 amino acids. CDR3 loop: CAINYPTGTGRHNEQFF. Here the CDR3 DNA reads TGTGCCATTAACTACCCGACCGGGACAGGGCGGCACAATGAGCAGTTCTTC.

The table lists this clonotype with many counts. J is TRBJ1-2 and V is TRBV3-1, with 10 nucleotides matching TRBD1. The CDR3 sequence is 18 residues long. In germline, CDR1 is LGHDT, CDR2 YNNKEL (reference sequence). V was pared by 0 bases and J by 5 bases, with 12 bases of the junction left unmatched. DNA of the CDR3: TGTGCCAGCAGCCAAGATTCGGTTTCGGGACAGGGGAATTATGGCTACACCTTC. It codes for CASSQDSVSGQGNYGYTF.

This clonotype was seen ten or more times. This rearrangement joins TRBV6-1 to TRBJ1-6; D possibly corresponds to TRBD1 (5 bases). Trimming removed 8 bases from V and 9 bases from J, with 17 bases in between. The germline V gene encodes CDR1 MNHNS and CDR2 SASEGT. CDR3 length equals 14 residues. CDR3 DNA: TGTGCCAGCGCCCTCCAGGGTTGGACTTCACCCCTCCACTTT. Its protein is CASALQGWTSPLHF.

V and J are TRBV9 and TRBJ2-5, with 10 bases matching TRBD2. Germline CDR1 is SGDLS and CDR2 is YYNGEE. The J segment lost 1 base and the V segment lost 0 bases, leaving 6 bases of the junction unmatched. This CDR3 has 17 residues. The CDR3 coding sequence is TGTGCCAGCAGCGTAGGGGCTAGCGGGAGTCTCCAAGAGACCCAGTACTTC. Amino acid sequence: CASSVGASGSLQETQYF.

Turning to this clonotype: Sequence at one end of the junction differs from germline and may be a read error. The rearrangement uses TRBV24-1 and TRBJ1-5, with D hard to call. The CDR3 loop spans 16 amino acids. Germline CDR1 and CDR2: KGHDR and SFDVKD. The DNA of the CDR3 is TGTGCCACCGCCCCCGGGAAAGGGTTTAGCAATCAGACCCAGCATTTT. Its translation: CATAPGKGFSNQTQHF.

Worth noting for this clonotype: A much bigger clone sits one base away, suggesting this may be a read error. The chain has TRBV6-2 or TRBV6-3 and TRBJ1-1; the D gene is possibly TRBD1 (6 bases). This CDR3 comprises 14 residues. From germline, CDR1 is MNHEY and CDR2 SVGEGT. Written as DNA, the CDR3 is TGTGCCAGCAAGAGGGGGGGCTGGGGGACTGAAGCTTCCTTT. Translating gives CASKRGGWGTEASF.

As to this clonotype: One end of the junction is discordant with germline, which a read error may explain. V and J are TRBV6-5 and TRBJ1-2; the D is unclear. Germline values: CDR1 MNHEY, CDR2 SVGAGI. CDR3 size: 15 residues. The CDR3, as DNA: TGTGCCAGCAGGGGGAATCTTATGACTAACTATGCCTACACCTTC. This translates into CASRGNLMTNYAYTF.

CDR3 protein: CSARGDREYEQYF. DNA of the CDR3: TGCAGTGCTAGAGGGGACAGGGAGTACGAGCAGTACTTC. V and J are TRBV20-1 and TRBJ2-7, with 9 bases lining up with TRBD1. The CDR3 extends over 13 amino acids. The germline CDR1 and CDR2 sequences are DFQATT and SNEGSKA (reference sequence). V was clipped by 1 base and J by 4 bases; unmatched bases: 2.

For this clonotype: No DNA is shown, since the ends of the CDR3 on it are uncertain; the CDR3 is the one TCRdb lists. V and J are TRBV5-1 and TRBJ2-3; TRBD2 reflects the table's D call only, with no check against the DNA. The CDR3 is made up of 19 amino acids, end residues included. Germline CDR1 is SGHRS and CDR2 is YFSETQ. The CDR3: CDSSFYICSALGLPDTQYF.

This clonotype was found many times. The V call is TRBV18, the J call TRBJ1-1; no definite D call. With 3 bases removed from V and 6 bases from J, the gap between germline ends came to 5 bases. This CDR3 spans 11 amino acids. The germline V gene encodes CDR1 KGHSH and CDR2 LQKENI. CDR3 protein: CASSPVPEAFF. The CDR3 bases are TGTGCCAGCTCACCCGTACCTGAAGCTTTCTTT.

The count of this clonotype is one. The chain combines TRBV5-5 with TRBJ1-2; 7 bases line up with TRBD1. The CDR3 is made up of 16 amino acids. Germline CDR1 SGHKS, CDR2 YYEKEE (reference sequence). The V and J ends lost 4 bases and 7 bases, in that order; junction bases with no gene match: 16. For the CDR3, the DNA is TGTGCCAGCAGCAAGGCGACAGGGCCCGGAGCCCGTGGCTACACCTTC. Amino acids: CASSKATGPGARGYTF. Using reference TRBV5-5 and TRBJ1-2 for the parts outside the CDR3, the full variable domain is DAGVTQSPTHLIKTRGQQVTLRCSPISGHKSVSWYQQVLGQGPQFIFQYYEKEERGRGNFPDRFSARQFPNYSSELNVNALLLGDSALYLCASSKATGPGARGYTFGSGTRLTVV.

This clonotype was seen ten or more times. This chain uses TRBV20-1 with TRBJ2-7; TRBD2 agrees at 10 bases. This CDR3 spans 15 amino acids. Germline loops: CDR1 DFQATT, CDR2 SNEGSKA (reference sequence). V lost 5 bases to trimming and J lost 6 bases; unmatched junction nucleotides: 13. The CDR3 spells CSAARAGGPFSEQYF. The CDR3 DNA sequence: TGCAGTGCTGCCAGAGCGGGAGGGCCTTTCTCCGAGCAGTACTTC.

This clonotype appeared once. This probably arose from a read error, given a far larger clone one base away. The chain uses TRBV20-1 and TRBJ2-5; 7 positions match TRBD2. The CDR3 runs 15 residues. J was trimmed by 11 bases and V by 8 bases; bases with no gene match: 23. Germline lookup yields CDR1 DFQATT and CDR2 SNEGSKA (reference sequence). The CDR3, as DNA: TGCAGTCCGCGAACCCGGCGGGGGTTCTACAATGAGCAGTACTTC. Protein product: CSPRTRRGFYNEQYF.

V and J are TRBV4-3 and TRBJ2-7, with D perhaps TRBD1 (5 bases). The V gene's germline CDR1 is LGHNA and CDR2 YSLEER. The CDR3 contains 14 residues. The V gene lost 4 bases and the J gene lost 4 bases, with 14 bases spanning the gap. CDR3 in amino acids: CASSPVRGSYEQYF. DNA for the CDR3: TGCGCCAGCAGCCCGGTAAGGGGTTCTTACGAGCAGTACTTC.

This clonotype was seen many times. The chain combines TRBV6-5 with TRBJ1-2; TRBD1 is a possible D gene (5 bases). The CDR3 runs 13 residues. V dropped 2 bases and J dropped 2 bases, with 6 bases sitting between them. CDR1 is MNHEY, CDR2 SVGAGI, per germline. CDR3 sequence: CASSYEGNYGYTF. DNA for the CDR3: TGTGCCAGCAGTTACGAGGGGAACTATGGCTACACCTTC.

This clonotype was seen many times. The V gene is TRBV11-2, the J gene TRBJ2-5, with 8 bases fitting TRBD1. This CDR3 comprises 16 residues. Germline V gene lookup returns CDR1 SGHAT and CDR2 FQNNGV. The V and J ends lost 0 bases and 1 base, in that order; junction bases with no gene match: 4. Here the CDR3 DNA reads TGTGCCAGCAGCTTAGAGTCAGGGGGCCTCCAAGAGACCCAGTACTTC. Protein sequence: CASSLESGGLQETQYF.

This clonotype was counted many times. One base away lies a much larger clone, so this may be a sequencing read error. The chain links TRBV12-3 or TRBV12-4 to TRBJ2-5; D gene unclear. The CDR3 runs to 16 residues. This CDR3 is CASSIATWTYEETQHF. CDR3 sequence (DNA): TGTGCCAGCAGTATCGCCACCTGGACGTACGAAGAGACCCAGCACTTC.

This clonotype was seen only a few times. DNA for the CDR3: TGTGCCAGCAGTGAAACGATCGGTGGGGTCGGCTACACCTTC. Amino acids: CASSETIGGVGYTF. This chain links TRBV6-1 with TRBJ1-2; no reliable D call. The CDR3 has 14 residues. Trimming left V 2 bases short and J 8 bases short, with 15 bases between. Per the germline V gene, CDR1 is MNHNS and CDR2 is SASEGT.

For this clonotype: A far larger clone lies a single base away; this is likely a read error. V is TRBV6-2 or TRBV6-3 and J is TRBJ2-7; D is tentatively TRBD1 or TRBD2 (5 bases each). CDR3 size: 15 residues. V was pared by 6 bases and J by 7 bases, with 22 bases between. The V gene's germline CDR1 is MNHEY and CDR2 SVGEGT. The DNA of the CDR3 is TGTGCCAGCAGAACCGGGACGTTGATCTACAATGAGCAGTACTTC. It encodes CASRTGTLIYNEQYF.

The chain joins TRBV20-1 to TRBJ2-5; unclear D gene. The V gene's germline CDR1 is DFQATT and CDR2 SNEGSKA (reference sequence). Trimming took 7 bases from V and 1 from J, leaving 13 bases between them. This CDR3 has 13 amino acids. CDR3 amino acids: CSDLRWGQETQYF. The CDR3 DNA is TGCAGTGATTTAAGGTGGGGCCAAGAGACCCAGTACTTC.

Concerning this clonotype itself: A far larger clone is only one base removed, so a read error is likely. The V call is TRBV6-2 or TRBV6-3, the J call TRBJ2-7; 7 nucleotides agree with TRBD1. Germline V gene sequence: CDR1 MNHEY, CDR2 SVGEGT. This CDR3 has 15 amino acids. The junction had 7 bases not matched to a gene; V was cut back by 5 bases and J by 0 bases. CDR3 sequence (DNA): TGTGCCAGCAGTCCCGGGACAGTCTTCTCCTACGAGCAGTACGTC. As protein: CASSPGTVFSYEQYV.

A remark on this clonotype: One end of the junction is discordant with germline, which a read error may explain. V and J are TRBV4-3 and TRBJ2-2; a possible D gene is TRBD2 (5 bases). This CDR3 contains 19 residues. CDR1 is LGHNA, CDR2 YSLEER, per germline. CDR3 bases: TGCGCCATCAGCCAAGATGCATTCGGCGCAAGAGCGAACACCGGGGAGCTGTTTTTC. Translation: CAISQDAFGARANTGELFF.

Regarding this clonotype: One base away lies a much larger clone, so this may be a sequencing read error. The chain has TRBV19 and TRBJ2-4; maybe TRBD2 (6 bases). Germline V CDR1 and CDR2: LNHDA, SQIVND (reference sequence). The CDR3 contains 17 residues. The V end was cut by 8 bases, the J end by 0 bases, with 20 bases between. CDR3 in amino acids: CASGRPGRTVAKNIQYF. In nucleotides, the CDR3 is TGTGCCAGTGGTCGCCCGGGGAGGACTGTAGCCAAAAACATTCAGTACTTC.

This clonotype has at least ten counts. This chain connects TRBV24-1 to TRBJ2-1, with D maybe TRBD1 (5 bases). Germline CDR1 and CDR2: KGHDR and SFDVKD. V gave up 5 bases and J gave up 6 bases, with 13 bases separating them. The CDR3 runs 14 residues. The CDR3 sequence is CATSGNQGSNEQFF. Written as DNA, the CDR3 is TGTGCCACCAGTGGGAATCAGGGTAGCAATGAGCAGTTCTTC.

The chain recombines TRBV7-3 with TRBJ1-1; unclear D gene. The V gene's germline CDR1 is SGHTA and CDR2 FQGTGA. V was clipped by 1 base and J by 4 bases, with 7 bases between them. The CDR3 totals 13 residues. CDR3 sequence reads: CASSLIRGTEAFF. In DNA, the CDR3 is TGTGCCAGCAGCTTAATTCGTGGCACTGAAGCTTTCTTT.

This clonotype is labeled as medium-sized. The rearrangement joins TRBV6-5 to TRBJ2-2, with 8 nucleotides matching TRBD1. The junction had 7 bases not matched to a gene; V was cut back by 0 bases and J by 7 bases. The length of the CDR3 is 16 residues. The V gene's germline CDR1 is MNHEY and CDR2 SVGAGI. The CDR3 spells CASSYSSQGANGELFF. As DNA, the CDR3 is TGTGCCAGCAGTTACTCGAGTCAGGGGGCGAACGGGGAGCTGTTTTTT.

This clonotype was counted a few times. This chain links TRBV2 with TRBJ1-6; D may be TRBD1 (6 bases). Trimming shortened V by 6 bases and J by 4 bases, and 16 bases separated the two germline ends. The germline CDR1 and CDR2 sequences are SNHLY and FYNNEI. The CDR3 has 16 amino acids. CDR3 nucleotides: TGTGCCAGCAGCCTTACAGGGATTTTGTATAATTCACCCCTCCACTTT. This translates into CASSLTGILYNSPLHF.

This clonotype is labeled medium-sized. This rearrangement joins TRBV6-2 or TRBV6-3 to TRBJ2-7; D call uncertain. The length of the CDR3 is 15 residues. Germline loops: CDR1 MNHEY, CDR2 SVGEGT. V lost 4 bases and J 2 bases, leaving 15 bases between the germline ends. The CDR3 DNA reads TGTGCCAGCAGTTTACTCCGGGCAGAGACCTACGAGCAGTACTTC. This sequence encodes CASSLLRAETYEQYF.